This record looks at one TCR beta chain sequence and its context. The target antigen is unknown. Germline V gene sequence: CDR1 SEHNR, CDR2 FQNEAQ (reference sequence). This CDR3 has 15 amino acids. V shed 5 bases and J shed 1 base, with 14 bases lying between them. This specimen belongs to a study of T-cell memory formation after mild COVID-19. For the study at large: TCR clusters were mostly donor specific. Study-wide findings and caveats: Day 37-peaking second-wave clones had unconfirmed SARS-CoV-2 specificity. A second wave expanding day 15 to 37 was CD4+-biased; contracting clones were balanced.

The TCR alpha and TCR beta cDNA libraries, bearing sample barcodes and UMIs, were generated by 5'RACE using constant-segment primers. TCRdb passed the 5' RACE reads through MiXCR, listing each CDR3 protein once. Of about 560,000 distinct CDR3 sequences listed, approximately 15% are singletons. Sequenced sample: PBMCs or a T cell subset sorted from them (not recorded which). The receptor comes from an adult woman who had mild COVID-19 (a few samples of this study predate the infection). Cell type and time point are not known. The gene calls are TRBV7-9 and TRBJ1-1; D perhaps matches TRBD1 (5 bases). CDR3 bases: TGTGCCAGCAGCGCCGTGGGGCGGGAGAACACTGAAGCTTTCTTT. This sequence encodes CASSAVGRENTEAFF.